Following are 23 T cell receptor beta chains from one sample sequenced in a study of blood T cells in healthy people across ages. The authors ran a second PCR of about 6 to 11 cycles using a sample-barcoded 5' primer and a J-beta primer mix. Using its own MiXCR run on the 5' RACE reads, TCRdb lists one record per CDR3 protein. The repertoire holds about 1.5 million distinct CDR3 sequences, with about 42% as singletons. Specimen: blood. Receptors were obtained from a woman aged 18 to 35 in good health.

The chain couples TRBV7-2 to TRBJ1-2, with D possibly matching TRBD1 (5 bases). The CDR3 runs 14 residues. The V gene's germline CDR1 is SGHTA and CDR2 FQGNSA. V was cut by 4 bases and J by 8 bases, with 17 bases left in between. The CDR3 spells CASSSPRVAKGYTF. The CDR3 nucleotides read TGTGCCAGCAGCTCCCCCAGGGTTGCGAAGGGCTACACCTTC.

V usage is TRBV27 and J usage is TRBJ1-1; D not resolved. Per germline, CDR1 MNHEY and CDR2 SMNVEV (reference sequence). The ends were cut back, 5 bases at V and 0 bases at J, with 10 bases in the middle. This CDR3 has 14 residues. DNA of the CDR3: TGTGCCAGCAGTCCGTTCATAATGAACACTGAAGCTTTCTTT. Translation gives CASSPFIMNTEAFF.

Only a few counts were recorded for this clonotype. The chain employs TRBV12-3 or TRBV12-4 and TRBJ2-1, with TRBD2 matching over 13 bases. Losses at the gene ends were 4 bases for V and 2 bases for J; bases not matched to a gene: 11. The CDR3 loop spans 19 amino acids. The CDR3 DNA reads as TGTGCCAGCAGTTCGAGGACTAGCGGGAGAAAGGTCGCCTACAATGAGCAGTTCTTC. This codes for CASSSRTSGRKVAYNEQFF.

This clonotype came up once. CDR3 nucleotide sequence: TGTGCCAGCTCACCAGGTTTCGAGAGGAAAGAGACCCAGTACTTC. Translating it yields CASSPGFERKETQYF. The chain has TRBV18 and TRBJ2-5; D unclear. Per germline, CDR1 KGHSH and CDR2 LQKENI. CDR3 length: 15 amino acids. The ends were cut back, 2 bases at V and 3 bases at J, with 13 bases in the middle. The full variable domain, with the rest looked up from reference TRBV18 and TRBJ2-5, is NAGVMQNPRHLVRRRGQEARLRCSPMKGHSHVYWYRQLPEEGLKFMVYLQKENIIDESGMPKERFSAEFPKEGPSILRIQQVVRGDSAAYFCASSPGFERKETQYFGPGTRLLVL.

The V gene is TRBV6-5, the J gene TRBJ2-1, with 9 bases identical to TRBD1. The CDR3 consists of 15 residues. Germline assignment: CDR1 MNHEY and CDR2 SVGAGI. With V trimmed by 10 bases and J by 4 bases, 11 bases remained unmatched. The CDR3 nucleotides read TGTGCCACCGGGGGATGGGACAGGGATTACAATGAGCAGTTCTTC. Encoded protein: CATGGWDRDYNEQFF.

This clonotype has only a few counts. J is TRBJ1-6 and V is TRBV20-1; D remains ambiguous. V was pared by 0 bases and J by 7 bases, with 10 bases between. Germline V gene sequence: CDR1 DFQATT, CDR2 SNEGSKA (reference sequence). The CDR3 runs 14 residues. CDR3 loop: CSAREDGINSPLHF. Written as DNA, the CDR3 is TGCAGTGCTAGAGAAGACGGGATCAATTCACCCCTCCACTTT.

This clonotype has only a few counts. The V call is TRBV4-2, the J call TRBJ2-1, with D perhaps matching TRBD1 or TRBD2 (6 bases each). The CDR3 extends over 16 amino acids. Germline CDR1 is LGHNA and CDR2 is YNFKEQ. The V end lost 3 bases, the J end lost 3 bases, and 15 bases lay between the germline ends. The CDR3 DNA follows: TGTGCCAGCAGCCACCACTACGGGGGCGACTACAATGAGCAGTTCTTC. Protein product: CASSHHYGGDYNEQFF.

This chain's CDR3 is CASSEIEGETQYF. CDR3 in DNA: TGTGCCAGCAGTGAAATAGAAGGAGAGACCCAGTACTTC. The genes are TRBV2 and TRBJ2-7; the D is unclear. The end of the DNA is better explained by TRBJ2-5, so the J call may be wrong. Looked up from germline, CDR1 is SNHLY and CDR2 is FYNNEI. CDR3 length: 13 residues.

V usage is TRBV25-1 and J usage is TRBJ1-2; 9 nucleotides align to TRBD1. The CDR3 runs to 15 residues. In germline, CDR1 is MGHDK, CDR2 SYGVNS. V lost 4 bases, J lost 4 bases, and 7 bases stayed unmatched. The DNA for the CDR3 is TGTGCCAGCAGTGGTACAGGGGGCATACCCTATGGCTACACCTTC. It codes for CASSGTGGIPYGYTF.

This clonotype was recorded a few times. A much larger clone is a single base away; this may be a read error. This chain connects TRBV10-3 to TRBJ2-7, with a weak D call TRBD1 (6 bases). V was trimmed by 2 bases and J by 7 bases, leaving 18 bases between them. The CDR3 length is 15 residues. CDR1 ENHRY and CDR2 SYGVKD come from the germline V gene. The CDR3, as DNA: TGTGCCATCAGTGAGACGGCAGGGGAGTACAATGAGCAGTACTTC. Its protein product is CAISETAGEYNEQYF.

This clonotype was seen a handful of times. The chain is built from TRBV5-1 and TRBJ2-3; 8 bases fit TRBD1. V lost 2 bases to trimming and J lost 1 base; unmatched junction nucleotides: 6. This CDR3 is built from 16 residues. Germline-derived CDR1 and CDR2 are SGHRS and YFSETQ. Written as DNA, the CDR3 is TGCGCCAGCAGCTTATCGGGACAGGAAGGCACAGATACGCAGTATTTT. Translating gives CASSLSGQEGTDTQYF.

The V call is TRBV10-3, the J call TRBJ2-1, with D possibly TRBD2 on 6 matching bases. This CDR3 region has 16 residues. The V end lost 2 bases, the J end lost 9 bases, and 20 bases lay between the germline ends. The V gene's germline CDR1 is ENHRY and CDR2 SYGVKD. CDR3 loop: CAISEPSASLWGEQFF. As DNA, the CDR3 is TGTGCCATCAGTGAGCCTAGCGCGAGCCTTTGGGGTGAGCAGTTCTTC.

This clonotype was observed a handful of times. The rearrangement links TRBV4-3 to TRBJ1-2; weak D call: TRBD1 (5 bases). Germline loops: CDR1 LGHNA, CDR2 YSLEER. The CDR3 contains 16 residues. V was trimmed by 1 base and J by 7 bases, leaving 19 bases between them. The CDR3 DNA reads TGCGCCAGCAGCCAAGGATTTCCAGGGAGAAGCGCTGGCTACACCTTC. It specifies CASSQGFPGRSAGYTF.

This chain links TRBV24-1 with TRBJ2-6; D unclear. V lost 2 bases, J lost 2 bases, and 6 bases lay in between. CDR1 and CDR2 from the germline V gene are KGHDR and SFDVKD. The CDR3 is 15 amino acids. The CDR3 DNA follows: TGTGCCACCAGTGATTCGCGAACTGGGGCCAACGTCCTGACTTTC. As protein: CATSDSRTGANVLTF.

This chain joins TRBV20-1 and TRBJ2-7; D unresolved. Trimming removed 2 bases from V and 12 bases from J, with 17 bases in between. The length of the CDR3 is 12 residues. Germline CDR1 reads DFQATT; CDR2 reads SNEGSKA (reference sequence). This CDR3 is CSARPRTPGTYF. CDR3 bases: TGCAGTGCTAGACCCAGGACCCCTGGTACGTACTTC.

As regards this clonotype: The germline gene is not matched at one end of the junction; a read error may be the cause. The chain has TRBV9 and TRBJ1-5; maybe TRBD1 (5 bases). This CDR3 contains 13 residues. Looked up from germline, CDR1 is SGDLS and CDR2 is YYNGEE. The CDR3 coding sequence is TGTGCCAACAGCGTCGGGGGGAATCAGCCCCAGCATTTT. Encoded protein: CANSVGGNQPQHF. The entire variable domain, with the rest obtained from reference TRBV9 and TRBJ1-5, is as follows: DSGVTQTPKHLITATGQRVTLRCSPRSGDLSVYWYQQSLDQGLQFLIQYYNGEERAKGNILERFSAQQFPDLHSELNLSSLELGDSALYFCANSVGGNQPQHFGDGTRLSIL.

In this sample, this clonotype turned up a few times. The chain recombines TRBV6-4 with TRBJ2-5; 12 nucleotides align to TRBD1. Germline loops: CDR1 MRHNA, CDR2 SNTAGT. The V segment lost 4 bases and the J segment 11 bases; nucleotides outside the gene matches: 11. This CDR3 is 15 amino acids long. The CDR3 here is CASSVFGTGGNEQYF. CDR3 nucleotides: TGTGCCAGCAGTGTCTTCGGGACAGGGGGCAATGAGCAGTACTTC.

This clonotype was recorded many times. This rearrangement joins TRBV5-5 to TRBJ2-6; D gene uncertain. V was clipped by 0 bases and J by 0 bases, with 13 bases between them. Per the germline V gene, CDR1 is SGHKS and CDR2 is YYEKEE (reference sequence). This CDR3 has 18 residues. The CDR3 protein is CASSLGTDLSSGANVLTF. In nucleotides, the CDR3 is TGTGCCAGCAGCTTGGGAACAGACCTAAGCTCTGGGGCCAACGTCCTGACTTTC.

This clonotype was seen a few times. The V gene is TRBV12-3 or TRBV12-4, the J gene TRBJ1-6, with a weak D call TRBD1 (5 bases). This CDR3 is built from 13 residues. Trimming removed 4 bases at V and 8 bases at J, with 9 bases between. This CDR3 reads CASSSGVYSPLHF. In nucleotides, the CDR3 is TGTGCCAGCAGTTCGGGGGTCTATTCACCCCTCCACTTT.

The rearrangement links TRBV9 to TRBJ2-7; D possibly corresponds to TRBD2 (6 bases). The CDR3 consists of 15 residues. V lost 4 bases and J 0 bases, leaving 14 bases between the germline ends. CDR1 SGDLS and CDR2 YYNGEE come from the germline V gene. The CDR3 bases are TGTGCCAGCAGCCCAAGGGCGGGAAGCTCCTACGAGCAGTACTTC. Protein: CASSPRAGSSYEQYF.

The table lists this clonotype with a few counts. The rearrangement uses TRBV4-3 and TRBJ1-6; TRBD1 matches 7 bases. This CDR3 is 15 amino acids long. The J segment lost 7 bases and the V segment lost 3 bases, leaving 6 bases of the junction unmatched. Germline CDR1 and CDR2: LGHNA and YSLEER. The DNA for the CDR3 is TGCGCCAGCAGCCAGAGACAGGGTGGGAATTCACCCCTCCACTTT. This translates into CASSQRQGGNSPLHF.

V and J are TRBV3-1 and TRBJ2-3; 8 bases align to TRBD2. Germline V gene lookup returns CDR1 LGHDT and CDR2 YNNKEL (reference sequence). Germline trimming cut 1 base from V and 4 bases from J; bases unmatched to any gene: 19. This CDR3 region has 20 residues. CDR3 nucleotide sequence: TGTGCCAGCAGCCAAGCTCCCTCAGCGGGAGCGGACACGAGGGCAGATACGCAGTATTTT. This encodes CASSQAPSAGADTRADTQYF.

A note on this clonotype: Since a much larger clone is just one base distant, this may be a read error. The chain couples TRBV4-1 to TRBJ2-7; maybe TRBD2 (6 bases). Trimming removed 1 base at V and 6 bases at J, with 16 bases between. Germline V gene lookup returns CDR1 MGHRA and CDR2 YSYEKL. This CDR3 region has 15 residues. The CDR3: CASSQVRGGSCEQYF. The CDR3 nucleotides are TGCGCCAGCAGCCAAGTGCGTGGGGGGAGCTGCGAGCAGTACTTC.